The present entry profiles one TCR beta chain with its context. Per the authors' pipeline: Reference gene primer amplification yielded estimated nucleated cell counts. The repertoire was sequenced with immunoSEQ multiplex PCR; TCRdb's copy has only in-frame clones and lacks some. The D gene and trimming were derived from the DNA, and the V and J assignments and clone size from that table. The repertoire holds some 100,000 clones, with just over 85% as singletons. The data derive from a study of blood T cell repertoires in COVID-19. On the study more broadly: Specimens from acute and convalescent COVID-19 originated in the United States, Italy and Spain. Nucleic acid was either cDNA or gDNA, and it came from T cells, B-cell-depleted T cells, or PBMCs.

The V segment lost 7 bases and the J segment 4 bases; nucleotides outside the gene matches: 7. Germline CDR1 reads MNHEY; CDR2 reads SVGAGI. There are 14 residues in the CDR3. The sequenced sample was peripheral blood. This receptor was identified in a woman in her seventies with acute or convalescent COVID-19. This chain connects TRBV6-5 to TRBJ2-1; 7 bases are a match to TRBD2. The CDR3 spells CASTRGDRYNEQFF. The CDR3 nucleotides read TGTGCCAGCACACGGGGGGACCGATACAATGAGCAGTTCTTC.